The text below deals with one T cell receptor beta chain. Trimming cost V 4 bases and J 4 bases; bases outside gene matches: 6. Germline-derived CDR1 and CDR2 are SGHAT and FQNNGV. CDR3 length equals 14 residues. The data are from a study of tissue T cells after allogeneic stem cell transplantation. About the research overall: Smaller viable blood or marrow samples skipped sorting for direct DNA extraction.

Sequencing used immunoSEQ multiplex PCR; TCRdb keeps in-frame clones, though not all of them. In the table there are tens of thousands of clones, about 85% of which are singletons. This chain uses TRBV11-2 with TRBJ2-5; 7 nucleotides line up with TRBD1. The receptor was derived from a woman between 18 and 55 years old who later had graft-versus-host disease after an allogeneic stem cell transplant. The specimen comprised blood, sampled before transplantation. CDR3 nucleotides: TGTGCCAGCAGCTCTCCCGGGACAGCAGAGACCCAGTACTTC. It yields the protein CASSSPGTAETQYF. The full variable domain, in which reference TRBV11-2 and TRBJ2-5 provide the parts outside the CDR3, is EAGVAQSPRYKIIEKRQSVAFWCNPISGHATLYWYQQILGQGPKLLIQFQNNGVVDDSQLPKDRFSAERLKGVDSTLKIQPAKLEDSAVYLCASSSPGTAETQYFGPGTRLLVL.